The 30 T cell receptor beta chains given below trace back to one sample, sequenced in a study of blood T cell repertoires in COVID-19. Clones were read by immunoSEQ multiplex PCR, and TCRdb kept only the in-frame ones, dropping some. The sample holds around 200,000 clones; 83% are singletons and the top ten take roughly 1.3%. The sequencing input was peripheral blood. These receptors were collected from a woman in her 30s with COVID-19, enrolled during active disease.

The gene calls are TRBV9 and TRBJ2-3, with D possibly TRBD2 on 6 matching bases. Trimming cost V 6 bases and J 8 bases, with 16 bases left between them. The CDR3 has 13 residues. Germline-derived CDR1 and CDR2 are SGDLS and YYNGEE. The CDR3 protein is CASTGLEGTTQYF. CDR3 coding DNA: TGTGCCAGCACCGGGTTGGAGGGGACTACGCAGTATTTT.

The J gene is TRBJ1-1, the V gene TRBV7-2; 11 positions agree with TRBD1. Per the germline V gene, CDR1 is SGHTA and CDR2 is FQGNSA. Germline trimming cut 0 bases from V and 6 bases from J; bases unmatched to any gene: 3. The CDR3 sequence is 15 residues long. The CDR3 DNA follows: TGTGCCAGCAGCTTAGCCGGGACAGGGGGGGCTGAAGCTTTCTTT. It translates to CASSLAGTGGAEAFF.

CDR3 nucleotides: TGTGCCAGTAGTCTTAGGACAGGGAGCATCAATCAGCCCCAGCATTTT. Protein: CASSLRTGSINQPQHF. V usage is TRBV19 and J usage is TRBJ1-5; TRBD1 agrees at 8 bases. After removal of 5 bases from V and 3 bases from J, the junction contained 9 bases not matched to a gene. This CDR3 comprises 16 residues. Germline V gene sequence: CDR1 LNHDA, CDR2 SQIVND (reference sequence).

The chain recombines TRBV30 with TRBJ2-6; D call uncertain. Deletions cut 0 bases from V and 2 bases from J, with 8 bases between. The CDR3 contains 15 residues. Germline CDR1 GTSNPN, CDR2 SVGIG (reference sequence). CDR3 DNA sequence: TGTGCCTGGAGTGTACAGAGAGCTGGGGCCAACGTCCTGACTTTC. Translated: CAWSVQRAGANVLTF.

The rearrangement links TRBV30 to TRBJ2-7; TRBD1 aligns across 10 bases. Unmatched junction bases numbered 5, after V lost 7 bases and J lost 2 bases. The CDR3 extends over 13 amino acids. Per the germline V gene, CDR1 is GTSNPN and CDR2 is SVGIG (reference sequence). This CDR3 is CAFSGQGPYEQYF. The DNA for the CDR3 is TGTGCCTTTTCGGGACAGGGGCCCTACGAGCAGTACTTC.

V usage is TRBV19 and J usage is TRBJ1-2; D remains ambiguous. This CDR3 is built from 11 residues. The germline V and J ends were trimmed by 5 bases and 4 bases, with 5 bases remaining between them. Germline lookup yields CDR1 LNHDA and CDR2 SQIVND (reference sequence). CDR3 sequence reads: CASSGSYGYTF. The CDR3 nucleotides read TGTGCCAGTAGTGGGAGCTATGGCTACACCTTC.

Written as DNA, the CDR3 is TGTGCCAGCAGCTTATCCGGCGCAGACAACCAAGAGACCCAGTACTTC. This encodes CASSLSGADNQETQYF. The J gene is TRBJ2-5, the V gene TRBV13; D is uncertain. The germline CDR1 and CDR2 sequences are PRHDT and FYEKMQ (reference sequence). This CDR3 region has 16 residues. Trimming cost V 2 bases and J 0 bases, with 13 bases left between them.

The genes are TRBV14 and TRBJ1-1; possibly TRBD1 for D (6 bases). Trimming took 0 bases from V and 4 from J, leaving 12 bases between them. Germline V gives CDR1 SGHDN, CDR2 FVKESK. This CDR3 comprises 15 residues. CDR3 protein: CASSQEFGGGTEAFF. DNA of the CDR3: TGTGCCAGCAGCCAAGAGTTTGGGGGCGGCACTGAAGCTTTCTTT.

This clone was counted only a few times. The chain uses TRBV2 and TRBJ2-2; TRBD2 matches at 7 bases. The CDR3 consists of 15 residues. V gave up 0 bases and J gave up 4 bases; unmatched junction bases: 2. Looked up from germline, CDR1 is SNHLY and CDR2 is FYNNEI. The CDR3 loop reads CASSEARGTTGELFF. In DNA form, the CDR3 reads TGTGCCAGCAGTGAAGCGCGGGGGACCACCGGGGAGCTGTTTTTT.

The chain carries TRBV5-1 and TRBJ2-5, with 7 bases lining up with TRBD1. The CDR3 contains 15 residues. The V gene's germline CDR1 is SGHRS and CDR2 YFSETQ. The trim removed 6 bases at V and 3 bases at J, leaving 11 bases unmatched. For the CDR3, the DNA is TGCGCCAGCACTAACAGGGGCGAGGGGGAAGAGACCCAGTACTTC. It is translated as CASTNRGEGEETQYF. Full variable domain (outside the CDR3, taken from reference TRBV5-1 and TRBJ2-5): KAGVTQTPRYLIKTRGQQVTLSCSPISGHRSVSWYQQTPGQGLQFLFEYFSETQRNKGNFPGRFSGRQFSNSRSEMNVSTLELGDSALYLCASTNRGEGEETQYFGPGTRLLVL.

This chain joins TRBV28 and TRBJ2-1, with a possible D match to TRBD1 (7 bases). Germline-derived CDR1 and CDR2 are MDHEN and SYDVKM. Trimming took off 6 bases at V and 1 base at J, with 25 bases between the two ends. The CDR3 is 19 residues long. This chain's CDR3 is CASSWQGGPILGSYNEQFF. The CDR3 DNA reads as TGTGCCAGCAGCTGGCAGGGGGGCCCAATCCTTGGTTCCTACAATGAGCAGTTCTTC.

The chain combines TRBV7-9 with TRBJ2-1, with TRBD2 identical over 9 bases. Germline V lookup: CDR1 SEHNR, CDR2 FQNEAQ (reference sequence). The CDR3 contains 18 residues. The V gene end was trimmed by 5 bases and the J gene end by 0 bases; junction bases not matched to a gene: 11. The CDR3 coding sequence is TGTGCCAGCAGCCCGAGGGTGGTAGCGGGGGACTCCTACAATGAGCAGTTCTTC. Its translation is CASSPRVVAGDSYNEQFF. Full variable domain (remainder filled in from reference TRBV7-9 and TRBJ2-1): DTGVSQNPRHKITKRGQNVTFRCDPISEHNRLYWYRQTLGQGPEFLTYFQNEAQLEKSRLLSDRFSAERPKGSFSTLEIQRTEQGDSAMYLCASSPRVVAGDSYNEQFFGPGTRLTVL.

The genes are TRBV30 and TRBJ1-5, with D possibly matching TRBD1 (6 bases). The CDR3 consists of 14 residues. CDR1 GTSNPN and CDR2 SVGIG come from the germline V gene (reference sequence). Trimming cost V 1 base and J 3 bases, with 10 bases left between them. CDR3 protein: CAWSDRDDNQPQHF. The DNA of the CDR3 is TGTGCCTGGAGTGACAGGGACGACAATCAGCCCCAGCATTTT.

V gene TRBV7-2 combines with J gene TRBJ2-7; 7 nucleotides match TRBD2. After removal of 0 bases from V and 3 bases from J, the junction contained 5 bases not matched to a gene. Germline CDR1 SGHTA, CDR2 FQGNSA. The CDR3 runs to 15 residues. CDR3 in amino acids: CASSLAHSSGYEQYF. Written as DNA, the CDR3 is TGTGCCAGCAGCTTAGCGCATTCTAGCGGCTACGAGCAGTACTTC.

CDR3 nucleotides: TGTGCCAGCAGTGATATAAGACTAGCGGGAGAGACCGGGGAGCTGTTTTTT. Translation: CASSDIRLAGETGELFF. The rearrangement links TRBV2 to TRBJ2-2; TRBD2 matches 12 bases. This CDR3 is 17 amino acids long. In germline, CDR1 is SNHLY, CDR2 FYNNEI. V trimming: 3 bases; J trimming: 5 bases; junction bases outside the gene matches: 7.

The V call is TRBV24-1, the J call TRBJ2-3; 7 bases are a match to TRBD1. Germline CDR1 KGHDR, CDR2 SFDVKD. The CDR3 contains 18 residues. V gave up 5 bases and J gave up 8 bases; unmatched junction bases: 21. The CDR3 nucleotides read TGTGCCACCAGTGTCTCTCTCCGGGACAGTCGAGGATTCGGTACGCAGTATTTT. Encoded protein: CATSVSLRDSRGFGTQYF.

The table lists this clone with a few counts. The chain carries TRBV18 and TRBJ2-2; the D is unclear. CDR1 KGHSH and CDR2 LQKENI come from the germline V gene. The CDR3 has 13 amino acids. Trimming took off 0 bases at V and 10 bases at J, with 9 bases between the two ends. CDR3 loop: CASSPPSSPELFF. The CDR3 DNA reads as TGTGCCAGCTCACCACCTAGTTCCCCGGAGCTGTTTTTT. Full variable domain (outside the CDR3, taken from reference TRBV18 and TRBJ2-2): NAGVMQNPRHLVRRRGQEARLRCSPMKGHSHVYWYRQLPEEGLKFMVYLQKENIIDESGMPKERFSAEFPKEGPSILRIQQVVRGDSAAYFCASSPPSSPELFFGEGSRLTVL.

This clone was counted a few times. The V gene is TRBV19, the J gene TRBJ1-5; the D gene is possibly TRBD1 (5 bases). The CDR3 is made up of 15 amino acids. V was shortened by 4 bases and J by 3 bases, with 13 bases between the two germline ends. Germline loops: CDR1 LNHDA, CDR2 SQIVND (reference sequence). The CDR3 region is CASSSAEGLNQPQHF. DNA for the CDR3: TGTGCCAGTAGTAGCGCTGAGGGACTCAATCAGCCCCAGCATTTT. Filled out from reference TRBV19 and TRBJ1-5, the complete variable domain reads DGGITQSPKYLFRKEGQNVTLSCEQNLNHDAMYWYRQDPGQGLRLIYYSQIVNDFQKGDIAEGYSVSREKKESFPLTVTSAQKNPTAFYLCASSSAEGLNQPQHFGDGTRLSIL.

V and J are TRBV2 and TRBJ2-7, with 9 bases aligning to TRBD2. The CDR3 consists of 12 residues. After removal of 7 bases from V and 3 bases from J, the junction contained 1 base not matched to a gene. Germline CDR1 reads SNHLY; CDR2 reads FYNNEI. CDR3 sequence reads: CASKTSGYEQYF. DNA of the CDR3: TGTGCCAGCAAGACTAGCGGCTACGAGCAGTACTTC.

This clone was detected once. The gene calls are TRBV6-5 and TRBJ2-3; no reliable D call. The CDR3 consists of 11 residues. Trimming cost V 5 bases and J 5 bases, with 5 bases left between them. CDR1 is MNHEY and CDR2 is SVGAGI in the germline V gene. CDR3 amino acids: CASSPGDTQYF. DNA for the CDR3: TGTGCCAGCAGTCCCGGAGATACGCAGTATTTT.

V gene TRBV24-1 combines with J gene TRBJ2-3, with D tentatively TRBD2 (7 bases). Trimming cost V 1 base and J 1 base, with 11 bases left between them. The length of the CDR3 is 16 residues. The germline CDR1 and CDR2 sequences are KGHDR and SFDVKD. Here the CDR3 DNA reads TGTGCCACCAGTGATTTAGGGGGGGAGGGCACAGATACGCAGTATTTT. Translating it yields CATSDLGGEGTDTQYF.

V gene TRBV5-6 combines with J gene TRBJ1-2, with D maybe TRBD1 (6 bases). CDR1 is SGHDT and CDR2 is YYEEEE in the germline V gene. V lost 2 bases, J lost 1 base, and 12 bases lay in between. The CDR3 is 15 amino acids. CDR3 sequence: CASSFPRGSNYGYTF. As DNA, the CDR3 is TGTGCCAGCAGCTTCCCCAGGGGAAGTAACTATGGCTACACCTTC.

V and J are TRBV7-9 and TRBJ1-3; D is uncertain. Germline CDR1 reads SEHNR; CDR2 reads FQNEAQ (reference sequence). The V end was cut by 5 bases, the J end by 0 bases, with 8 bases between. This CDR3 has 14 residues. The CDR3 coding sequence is TGTGCCAGCAGCCCCGACATCTCTGGAAACACCATATATTTT. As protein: CASSPDISGNTIYF.

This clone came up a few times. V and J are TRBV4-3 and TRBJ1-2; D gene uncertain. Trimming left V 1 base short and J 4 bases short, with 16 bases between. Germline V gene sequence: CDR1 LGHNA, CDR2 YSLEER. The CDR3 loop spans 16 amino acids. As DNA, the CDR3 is TGCGCCAGCAGCCAAGGCCCCAAAGCGGGTCTCTATGGCTACACCTTC. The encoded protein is CASSQGPKAGLYGYTF.

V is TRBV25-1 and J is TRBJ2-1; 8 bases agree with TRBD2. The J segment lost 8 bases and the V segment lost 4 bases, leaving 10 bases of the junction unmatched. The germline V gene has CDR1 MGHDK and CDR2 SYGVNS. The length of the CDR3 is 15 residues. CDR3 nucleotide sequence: TGTGCCAGCAGTGCTCCGGGACTAGTATTCGATGAGCAGTTCTTC. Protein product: CASSAPGLVFDEQFF.

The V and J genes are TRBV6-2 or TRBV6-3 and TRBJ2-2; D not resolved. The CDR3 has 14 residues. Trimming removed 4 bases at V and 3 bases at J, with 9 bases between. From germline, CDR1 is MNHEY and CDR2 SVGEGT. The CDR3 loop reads CASSFLTDTGELFF. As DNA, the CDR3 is TGTGCCAGCAGTTTTCTTACGGACACCGGGGAGCTGTTTTTT.

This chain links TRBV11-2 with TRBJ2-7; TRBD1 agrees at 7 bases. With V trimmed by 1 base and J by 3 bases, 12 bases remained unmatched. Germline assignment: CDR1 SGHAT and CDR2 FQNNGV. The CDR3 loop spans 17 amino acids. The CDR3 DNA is TGTGCCAGCAGCTTAGTCTTCGGACAGGCAGGGGACTACGAGCAGTACTTC. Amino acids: CASSLVFGQAGDYEQYF.

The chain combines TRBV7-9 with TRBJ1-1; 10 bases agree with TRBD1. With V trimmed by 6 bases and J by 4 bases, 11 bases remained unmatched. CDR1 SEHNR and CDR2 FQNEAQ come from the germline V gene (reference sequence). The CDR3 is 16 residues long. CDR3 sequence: CASRGEPGQGSTEAFF. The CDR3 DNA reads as TGTGCCAGCAGGGGCGAGCCGGGACAGGGGTCCACTGAAGCTTTCTTT.

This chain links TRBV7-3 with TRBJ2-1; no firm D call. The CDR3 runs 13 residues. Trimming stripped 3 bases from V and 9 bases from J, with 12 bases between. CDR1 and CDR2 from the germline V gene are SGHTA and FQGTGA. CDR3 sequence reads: CASSLNRRSEQFF. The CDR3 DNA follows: TGTGCCAGCAGCTTGAATCGTAGAAGTGAGCAGTTCTTC. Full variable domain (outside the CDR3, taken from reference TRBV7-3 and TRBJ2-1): GAGVSQTPSNKVTEKGKYVELRCDPISGHTALYWYRQSLGQGPEFLIYFQGTGAADDSGLPNDRFFAVRPEGSVSTLKIQRTERGDSAVYLCASSLNRRSEQFFGPGTRLTVL.

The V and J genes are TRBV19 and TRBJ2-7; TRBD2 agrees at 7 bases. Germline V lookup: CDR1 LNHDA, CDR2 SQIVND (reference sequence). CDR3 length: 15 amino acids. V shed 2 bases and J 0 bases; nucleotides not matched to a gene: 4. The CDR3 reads CASSILAGPSYEQYF. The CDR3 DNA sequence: TGTGCCAGTAGTATATTAGCGGGCCCCTCCTACGAGCAGTACTTC.